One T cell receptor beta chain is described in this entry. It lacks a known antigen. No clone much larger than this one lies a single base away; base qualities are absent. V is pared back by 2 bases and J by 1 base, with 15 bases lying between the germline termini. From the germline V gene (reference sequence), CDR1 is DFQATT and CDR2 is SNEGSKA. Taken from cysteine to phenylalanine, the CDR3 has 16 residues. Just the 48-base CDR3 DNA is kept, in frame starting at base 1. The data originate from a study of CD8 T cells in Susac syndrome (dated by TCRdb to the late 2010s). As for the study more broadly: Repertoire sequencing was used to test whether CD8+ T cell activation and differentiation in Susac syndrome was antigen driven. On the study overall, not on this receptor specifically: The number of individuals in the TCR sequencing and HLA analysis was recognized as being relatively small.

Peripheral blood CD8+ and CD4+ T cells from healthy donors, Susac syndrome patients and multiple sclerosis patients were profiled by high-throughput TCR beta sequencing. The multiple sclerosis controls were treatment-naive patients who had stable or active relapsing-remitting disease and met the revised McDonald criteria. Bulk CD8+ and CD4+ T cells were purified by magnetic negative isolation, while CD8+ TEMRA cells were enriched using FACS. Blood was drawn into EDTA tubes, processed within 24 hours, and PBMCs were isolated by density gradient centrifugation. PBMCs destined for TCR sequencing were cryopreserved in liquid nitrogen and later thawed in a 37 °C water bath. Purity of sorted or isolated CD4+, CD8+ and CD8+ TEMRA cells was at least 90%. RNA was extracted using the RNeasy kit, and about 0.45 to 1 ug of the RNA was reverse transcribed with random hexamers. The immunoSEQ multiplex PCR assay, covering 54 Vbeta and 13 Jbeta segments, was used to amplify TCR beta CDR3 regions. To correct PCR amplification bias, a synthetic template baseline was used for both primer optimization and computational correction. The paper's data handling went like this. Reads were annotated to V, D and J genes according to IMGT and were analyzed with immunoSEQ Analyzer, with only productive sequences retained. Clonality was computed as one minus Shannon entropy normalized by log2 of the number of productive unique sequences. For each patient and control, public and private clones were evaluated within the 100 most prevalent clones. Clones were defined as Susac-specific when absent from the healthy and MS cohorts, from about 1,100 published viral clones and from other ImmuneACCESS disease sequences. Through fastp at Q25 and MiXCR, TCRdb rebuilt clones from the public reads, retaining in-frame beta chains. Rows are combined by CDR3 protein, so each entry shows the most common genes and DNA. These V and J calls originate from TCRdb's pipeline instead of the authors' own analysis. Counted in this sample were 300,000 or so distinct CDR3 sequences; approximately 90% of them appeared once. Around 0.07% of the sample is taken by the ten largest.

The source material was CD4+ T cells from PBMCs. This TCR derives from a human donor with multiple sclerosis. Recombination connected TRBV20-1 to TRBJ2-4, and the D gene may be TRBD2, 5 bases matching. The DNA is TGCAGTGCTAGACCCAGAGGGTTTTCGGCCAAAAACATTCAGTACTTC. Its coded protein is CSARPRGFSAKNIQYF.